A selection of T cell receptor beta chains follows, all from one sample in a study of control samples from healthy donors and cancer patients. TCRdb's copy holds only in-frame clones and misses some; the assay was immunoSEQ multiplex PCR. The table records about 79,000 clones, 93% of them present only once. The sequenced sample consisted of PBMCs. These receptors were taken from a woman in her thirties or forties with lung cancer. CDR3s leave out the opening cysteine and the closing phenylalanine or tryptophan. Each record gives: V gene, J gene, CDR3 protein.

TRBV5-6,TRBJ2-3,ASSFERGSTDTQY
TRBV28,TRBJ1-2,ASSLGQNDYGYT
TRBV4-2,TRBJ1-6,ASSQEGSQGWNSPLH
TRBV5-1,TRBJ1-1,ASSWGEGVGAF
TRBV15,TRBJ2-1,ATSRDLGEGEQF
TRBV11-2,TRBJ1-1,ASSFPRDTSNTEAF
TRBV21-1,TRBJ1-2,ASSKVPGSSPATMNGYT
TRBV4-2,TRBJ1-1,ASSREMTDDTEAF
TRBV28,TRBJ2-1,ASSKTGGLEDEQF
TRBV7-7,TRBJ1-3,ASSLDASSGNTIY
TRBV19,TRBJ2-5,ASSIAGRAGGYQETQY